This passage covers 15 T cell receptor beta chains from one sample sequenced in a study of cytomegalovirus exposure and HLA in healthy donors. Primers for the PCR totalled 60 Vbeta and 13 Jbeta. Libraries were prepared by immunoSEQ multiplex PCR; TCRdb keeps only in-frame clonotypes and omits some of them. This table holds approximately 150,000 clones, less than 90% found once. Sequencing used PBMCs. The receptors here all came from a boy aged 2 to 10 in good health and CMV-seronegative.

The chain joins TRBV4-2 to TRBJ1-2; D possibly corresponds to TRBD1 (6 bases). The germline V and J ends were trimmed by 5 bases and 7 bases, with 20 bases remaining between them. Germline CDR1 reads LGHNA; CDR2 reads YNFKEQ. The CDR3 has 15 residues. CDR3 in amino acids: CASSFENRDQGGYTF. The DNA of the CDR3 is TGTGCCAGCAGCTTCGAGAACAGGGATCAGGGTGGCTACACCTTC.

This clone was seen only once. The chain is built from TRBV11-3 and TRBJ2-5, with D possibly TRBD2 on 5 matching bases. Trimming cost V 0 bases and J 4 bases, with 21 bases left between them. The CDR3 sequence is 18 residues long. Germline CDR1 reads SGHNT; CDR2 reads YENEEA. In DNA, the CDR3 is TGTGCCAGCAGCTTAGATCAAACCCCCGTTCGCGGGCTAGAGACCCAGTACTTC. This encodes CASSLDQTPVRGLETQYF.

V usage is TRBV7-9 and J usage is TRBJ1-2, with TRBD1 matching over 7 bases. Trimming took 5 bases from V and 6 from J; bases not matched to a gene: 18. The CDR3 spans 17 residues. Germline V gene lookup returns CDR1 SEHNR and CDR2 FQNEAQ (reference sequence). The CDR3 DNA follows: TGTGCCAGCAGCCCCGCCGGGGGACAGAGGACCCGAGATGGCTACACCTTC. Its translation is CASSPAGGQRTRDGYTF.

The genes are TRBV25-1 and TRBJ2-7, with 9 bases identical to TRBD2. Trimming cost V 5 bases and J 3 bases; bases outside gene matches: 2. Germline CDR1 MGHDK, CDR2 SYGVNS. CDR3 size: 13 residues. This CDR3 reads CASSSLAGYEQYF. The CDR3 nucleotides are TGTGCCAGCAGTTCACTAGCGGGCTACGAGCAGTACTTC.

V and J are TRBV5-8 and TRBJ2-5; 8 bases agree with TRBD1. J lost 5 bases, V lost 2 bases, and 8 bases had no gene match. Germline V gene data show CDR1 as SGHTS and CDR2 as YDEGEE. The CDR3 totals 15 residues. The CDR3 DNA reads TGTGCCAGCAGCTTTGACAGGGGTTCATTCGAGACCCAGTACTTC. It translates to CASSFDRGSFETQYF.

V usage is TRBV28 and J usage is TRBJ1-2, with D hard to call. This CDR3 has 14 amino acids. Deletions cut 2 bases from V and 1 base from J, with 8 bases between. Per the germline V gene, CDR1 is MDHEN and CDR2 is SYDVKM. CDR3 nucleotide sequence: TGTGCCAGCAGTTTAGGCGGTATTAACTATGGCTACACCTTC. Amino acid sequence: CASSLGGINYGYTF.

V gene TRBV5-4 combines with J gene TRBJ2-2; D gene uncertain. V was trimmed by 0 bases and J by 6 bases, leaving 6 bases between them. This CDR3 has 13 residues. Germline CDR1 SGHNT, CDR2 YYREEE (reference sequence). In DNA, the CDR3 is TGTGCCAGCAGCTTGGCAAGCTCCGGGGAGCTGTTTTTT. Its protein product is CASSLASSGELFF.

The chain is built from TRBV15 and TRBJ2-7; 7 nucleotides agree with TRBD2. Trimming cost V 3 bases and J 6 bases; bases outside gene matches: 2. Germline V gene data show CDR1 as LNHNV and CDR2 as YYDKDF (reference sequence). The CDR3 spans 12 residues. The CDR3: CATSRRGIEQYF. CDR3 sequence (DNA): TGTGCCACCAGCAGGCGGGGGATCGAGCAGTACTTC.

J is TRBJ1-5 and V is TRBV9, with 7 bases matching TRBD1. Per the germline V gene, CDR1 is SGDLS and CDR2 is YYNGEE. CDR3 length: 15 amino acids. Trimming at V came to 3 bases and at J to 4 bases, leaving 7 bases not matched to a gene. Here the CDR3 reads CASSATGNGNQPQHF. The CDR3, as DNA: TGTGCCAGCAGCGCGACAGGGAATGGGAATCAGCCCCAGCATTTT.

This clone was seen a single time. The chain carries TRBV28 and TRBJ1-5, with D possibly TRBD1 on 5 matching bases. The V end was cut by 10 bases, the J end by 7 bases, with 20 bases between. CDR1 and CDR2 (germline): MDHEN, SYDVKM. The CDR3 extends over 14 amino acids. DNA for the CDR3: TGTGCCACCGCCTCGGACACATCAGCACAGCCCCAGCATTTT. Encoded protein: CATASDTSAQPQHF.

V is TRBV29-1 and J is TRBJ1-1; D is possibly TRBD1 (6 bases). The germline V gene has CDR1 SQVTM and CDR2 ANQGSEA. CDR3 size: 13 residues. Deletions cut 4 bases from V and 0 bases from J, with 9 bases between. The chain's CDR3 is CSVGQAVNTEAFF. The CDR3 nucleotides read TGCAGCGTTGGACAGGCAGTGAACACTGAAGCTTTCTTT.

The chain joins TRBV15 to TRBJ2-4; D is ambiguous. There are 16 residues in the CDR3. Trimming pared 3 bases from V and 1 base from J, leaving 13 bases between. CDR1 is LNHNV and CDR2 is YYDKDF in the germline V gene (reference sequence). Written as DNA, the CDR3 is TGTGCCACCAGCAGGGTAATGAGGAAGGCCAAAAACATTCAGTACTTC. It codes for CATSRVMRKAKNIQYF.

The chain employs TRBV19 and TRBJ1-4, with D unresolved. The CDR3 length is 13 residues. The germline CDR1 and CDR2 sequences are LNHDA and SQIVND (reference sequence). Trimming removed 6 bases at V and 8 bases at J, with 13 bases between. The CDR3 region has the DNA TGTGCCAGTAGCGTGCCGAGGCGGGAAAAACTGTTTTTT. Amino acids: CASSVPRREKLFF.

The chain combines TRBV15 with TRBJ2-7; D gene uncertain. V was cut by 2 bases and J by 0 bases, with 8 bases left in between. CDR3 size: 14 residues. CDR1 LNHNV and CDR2 YYDKDF come from the germline V gene (reference sequence). Here the CDR3 DNA reads TGTGCCACCAGCAGAATTCGGAGCTCCTACGAGCAGTACTTC. This encodes CATSRIRSSYEQYF.

CDR3 DNA: TGTGCCATCAGTGAGGGCCGGGGAGAGAGCACTGAAGCTTTCTTT. This translates into CAISEGRGESTEAFF. The chain is built from TRBV10-3 and TRBJ1-1, with D unclear. V lost 2 bases, J lost 4 bases, and 14 bases lay in between. The CDR3 is 15 residues long. The germline CDR1 and CDR2 sequences are ENHRY and SYGVKD.